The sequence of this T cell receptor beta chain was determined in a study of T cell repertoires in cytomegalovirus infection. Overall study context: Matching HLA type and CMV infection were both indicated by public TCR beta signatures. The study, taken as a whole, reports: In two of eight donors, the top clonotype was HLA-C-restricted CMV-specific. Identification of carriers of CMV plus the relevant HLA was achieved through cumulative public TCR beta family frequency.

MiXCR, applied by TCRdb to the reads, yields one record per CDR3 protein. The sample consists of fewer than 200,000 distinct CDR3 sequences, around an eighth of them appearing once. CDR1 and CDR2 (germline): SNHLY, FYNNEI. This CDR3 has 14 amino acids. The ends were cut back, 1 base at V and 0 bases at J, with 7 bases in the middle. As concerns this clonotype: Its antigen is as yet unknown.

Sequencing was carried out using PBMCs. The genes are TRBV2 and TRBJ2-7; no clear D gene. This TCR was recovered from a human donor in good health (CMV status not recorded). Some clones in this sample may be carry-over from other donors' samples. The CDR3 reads CASSEVVASYEQYF. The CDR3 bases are TGTGCCAGCAGTGAAGTTGTGGCCTCCTACGAGCAGTACTTC.